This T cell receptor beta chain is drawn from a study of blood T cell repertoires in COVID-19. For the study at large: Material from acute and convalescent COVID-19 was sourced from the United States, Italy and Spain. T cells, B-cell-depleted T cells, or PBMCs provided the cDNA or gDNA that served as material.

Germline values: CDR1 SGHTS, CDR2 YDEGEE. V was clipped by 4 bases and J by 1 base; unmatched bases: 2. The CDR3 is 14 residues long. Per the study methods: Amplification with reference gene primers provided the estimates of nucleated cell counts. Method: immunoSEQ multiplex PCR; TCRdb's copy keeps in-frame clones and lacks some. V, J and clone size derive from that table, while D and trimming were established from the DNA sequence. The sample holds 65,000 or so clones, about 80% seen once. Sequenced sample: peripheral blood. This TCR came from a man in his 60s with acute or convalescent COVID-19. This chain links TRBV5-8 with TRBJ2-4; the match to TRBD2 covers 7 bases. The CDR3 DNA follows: TGTGCCAGCAGCCGGGGGGACGCCAAAAACATTCAGTACTTC. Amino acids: CASSRGDAKNIQYF. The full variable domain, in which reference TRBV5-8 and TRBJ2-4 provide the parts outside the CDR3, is EAGVTQSPTHLIKTRGQQATLRCSPISGHTSVYWYQQALGLGLQFLLWYDEGEERNRGNFPPRFSGRQFPNYSSELNVNALELEDSALYLCASSRGDAKNIQYFGAGTRLSVL.